This T cell receptor beta chain came from a study of T cell repertoires in cytomegalovirus infection. TCRdb analysed the reads with MiXCR anew, one entry per CDR3 protein. This table has fewer than 850,000 distinct CDR3 sequences, approximately 32% appearing once. Notes on this clonotype: Its target is unknown.

Trimming stripped 1 base from V and 10 bases from J, with 10 bases between. Germline V gives CDR1 MGHRA, CDR2 YSYEKL. This CDR3 spans 12 amino acids. The sequence was obtained from a human donor in good health (CMV status not recorded). Some clones in this sample may be carry-over from other donors' samples. The sample here was cultured CD8+ T cells from PBMCs, taken from culture after CMV antigen stimulation. The J gene is TRBJ1-2, the V gene TRBV4-1; no reliable D call. CDR3 coding DNA: TGCGCCAGCAGCCAAGGCAGTCTGACCTACACCTTC. This codes for CASSQGSLTYTF.